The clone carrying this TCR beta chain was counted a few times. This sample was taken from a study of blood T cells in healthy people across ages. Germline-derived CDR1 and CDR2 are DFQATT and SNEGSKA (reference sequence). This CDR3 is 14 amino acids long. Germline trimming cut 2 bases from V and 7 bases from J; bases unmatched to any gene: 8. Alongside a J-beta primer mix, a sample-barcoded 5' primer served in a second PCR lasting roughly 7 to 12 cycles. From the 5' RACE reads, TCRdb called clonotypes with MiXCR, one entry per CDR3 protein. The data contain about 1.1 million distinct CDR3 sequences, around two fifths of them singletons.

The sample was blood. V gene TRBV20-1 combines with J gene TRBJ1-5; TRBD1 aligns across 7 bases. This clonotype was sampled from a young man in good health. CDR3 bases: TGCAGTGCTAGACAGGGGGACCGTTGGCAGCCCCAGCATTTT. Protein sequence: CSARQGDRWQPQHF.